This T cell receptor (beta chain) was observed in a study of blood T cell repertoires in COVID-19. In the study overall: COVID-19 samples collected from the United States, Italy and Spain covered acute and convalescent phases. T cells, B-cell-depleted T cells, or PBMCs provided the cDNA or gDNA that served as material.

Study processing details: Amplification with reference gene primers provided the estimates of nucleated cell counts. Measured with immunoSEQ multiplex PCR; TCRdb has only the in-frame clones, and not every one. That table furnishes V, J and clone size, whereas the DNA furnished D and trimming. Among about 16,000 clones, about 88% were seen once, and the ten largest hold roughly 26%. This CDR3 is built from 14 residues. After removal of 0 bases from V and 6 bases from J, the junction contained 3 bases not matched to a gene. CDR1 and CDR2 from the germline V gene are SGHRS and YFSETQ. The sequence was collected from a man in his 60s with acute or convalescent COVID-19. Sequenced sample: peripheral blood. The V gene is TRBV5-1, the J gene TRBJ2-1; TRBD1 agrees at 7 bases. This CDR3 is CASSLAGTVNEQFF. CDR3 nucleotides: TGCGCCAGCAGCTTGGCCGGGACAGTCAATGAGCAGTTCTTC.